The source of this TCR beta chain is a study of OX40 agonist ivuxolimab in advanced cancers. This CDR3 spans 15 amino acids. V shed 1 base, J shed 5 bases, and the junction held 5 bases outside the gene matches. CDR1 MGHRA and CDR2 YSYEKL come from the germline V gene. Clones were sequenced by immunoSEQ multiplex PCR, and TCRdb holds only the in-frame ones, with some missing. The sample carries some 40,000 clones, roughly nine tenths recorded once. Study-wide results and caveats: Within 6 weeks, CD4+ and CD8+ blood T cells expanded clonally at 0.1 to 3.0 mg/kg. In general, CD8+ T cells held more expanded clones than CD4+ did, on average.

This clone occurred a few times. The antigen is unknown. Sequencing used CD4+ or CD8+ T cells sorted from blood, obtained in a trial of the OX40 agonist ivuxolimab. V is TRBV4-1 and J is TRBJ2-1; the match to TRBD2 covers 7 bases. The TCR comes from an adult with an advanced solid tumor such as melanoma, head and neck, liver or kidney cancer. The CDR3 DNA reads TGCGCCAGCAGCCAAGGGTGGGGGGGTCACAATGAGCAGTTCTTC. The encoded protein is CASSQGWGGHNEQFF.